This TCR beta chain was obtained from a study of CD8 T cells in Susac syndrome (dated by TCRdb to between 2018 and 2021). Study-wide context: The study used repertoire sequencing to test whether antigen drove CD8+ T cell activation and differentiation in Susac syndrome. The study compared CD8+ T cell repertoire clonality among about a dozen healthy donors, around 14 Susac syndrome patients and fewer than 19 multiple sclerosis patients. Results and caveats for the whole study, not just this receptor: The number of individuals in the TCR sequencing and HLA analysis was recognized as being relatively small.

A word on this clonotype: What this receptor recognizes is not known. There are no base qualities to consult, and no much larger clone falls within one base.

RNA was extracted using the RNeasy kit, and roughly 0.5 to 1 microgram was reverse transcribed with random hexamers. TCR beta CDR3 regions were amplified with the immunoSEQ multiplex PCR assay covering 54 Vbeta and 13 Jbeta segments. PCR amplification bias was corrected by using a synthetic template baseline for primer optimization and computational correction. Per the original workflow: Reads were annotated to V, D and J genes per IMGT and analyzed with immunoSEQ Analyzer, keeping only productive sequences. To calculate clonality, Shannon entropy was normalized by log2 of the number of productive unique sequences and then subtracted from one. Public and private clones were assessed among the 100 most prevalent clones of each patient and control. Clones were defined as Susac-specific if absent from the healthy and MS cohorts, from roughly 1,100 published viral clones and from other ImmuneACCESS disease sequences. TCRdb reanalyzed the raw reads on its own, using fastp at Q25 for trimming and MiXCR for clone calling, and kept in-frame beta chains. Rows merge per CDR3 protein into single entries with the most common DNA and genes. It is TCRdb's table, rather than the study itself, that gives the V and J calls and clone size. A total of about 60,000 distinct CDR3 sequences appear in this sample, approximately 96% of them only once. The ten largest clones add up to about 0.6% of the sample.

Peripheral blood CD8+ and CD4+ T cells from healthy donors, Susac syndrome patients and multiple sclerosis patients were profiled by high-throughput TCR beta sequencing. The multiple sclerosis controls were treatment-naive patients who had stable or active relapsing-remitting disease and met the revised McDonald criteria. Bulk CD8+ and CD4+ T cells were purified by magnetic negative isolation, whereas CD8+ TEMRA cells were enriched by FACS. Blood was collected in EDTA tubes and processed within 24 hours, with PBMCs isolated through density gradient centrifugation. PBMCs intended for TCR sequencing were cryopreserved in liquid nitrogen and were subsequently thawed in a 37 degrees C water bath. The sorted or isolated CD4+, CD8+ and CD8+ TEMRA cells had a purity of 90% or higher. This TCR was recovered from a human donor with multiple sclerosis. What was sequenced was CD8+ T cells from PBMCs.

The CDR3 amino acid sequence is: CASSQQDRGPTYEQYF. The nucleotides are TGTGCCAGCAGCCAACAGGACAGGGGCCCGACCTACGAGCAGTACTTC. The chain uses TRBV7-9 and TRBJ2-7; 9 central nucleotides agree with TRBD1. V is trimmed back by 5 bases and J by 2 bases, and the junction contains 10 bases that no gene match accounts for. The germline V gene (reference sequence) sets CDR1 to SEHNR and CDR2 to FQNEAQ. The CDR3 measures 16 amino acids from cysteine to phenylalanine. Left in the record is the CDR3 DNA by itself, 48 bases read in frame from the first base.